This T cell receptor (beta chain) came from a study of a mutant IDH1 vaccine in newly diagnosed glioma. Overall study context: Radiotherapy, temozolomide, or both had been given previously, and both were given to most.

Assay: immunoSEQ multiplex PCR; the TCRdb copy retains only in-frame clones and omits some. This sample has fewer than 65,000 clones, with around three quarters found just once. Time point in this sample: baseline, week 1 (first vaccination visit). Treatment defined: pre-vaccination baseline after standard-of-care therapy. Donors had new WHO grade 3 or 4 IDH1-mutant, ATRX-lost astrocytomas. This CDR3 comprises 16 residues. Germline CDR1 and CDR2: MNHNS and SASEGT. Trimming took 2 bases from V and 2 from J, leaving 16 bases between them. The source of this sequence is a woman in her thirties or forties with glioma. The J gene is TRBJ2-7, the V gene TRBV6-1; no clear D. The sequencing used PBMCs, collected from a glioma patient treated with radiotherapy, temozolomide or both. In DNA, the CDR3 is TGTGCCAGCAGTGAATTCCCCCGGTCGAAGCCCTACGAGCAGTACTTC. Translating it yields CASSEFPRSKPYEQYF.